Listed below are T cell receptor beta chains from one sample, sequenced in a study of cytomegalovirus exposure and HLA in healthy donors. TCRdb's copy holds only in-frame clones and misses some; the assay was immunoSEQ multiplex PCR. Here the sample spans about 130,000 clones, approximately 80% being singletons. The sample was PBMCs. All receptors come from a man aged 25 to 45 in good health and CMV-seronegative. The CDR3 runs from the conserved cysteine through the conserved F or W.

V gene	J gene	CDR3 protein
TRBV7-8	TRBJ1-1	CASSLNRDTEAFF
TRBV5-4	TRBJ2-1	CASSLGAGGPGNEQFF
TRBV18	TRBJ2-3	CASSPPGSTDTQYF
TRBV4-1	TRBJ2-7	CASSQDPLHRVYEQYF
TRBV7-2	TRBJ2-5	CASSPGTFQETQYF
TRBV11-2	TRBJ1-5	CASSPGSNQPQHF
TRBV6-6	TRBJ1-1	CASSYPRGNTEAFF
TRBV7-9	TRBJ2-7	CASSLAYSREQYF
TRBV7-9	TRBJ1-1	CASSLGQANTEAFF
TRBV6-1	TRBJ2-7	CASGTGQGNSEQYF
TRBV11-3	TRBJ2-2	CASSPGGRTSGELFF
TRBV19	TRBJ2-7	CASSIVEPPHEQYF
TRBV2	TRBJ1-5	CASKPGQGSNQPQHF